Listed below are T cell receptor beta chains from one sample, sequenced in a study of early T cells in non-severe SARS-CoV-2 infection. From the 5' RACE reads, TCRdb called clonotypes with MiXCR, one entry per CDR3 protein. The sample includes tens of thousands of distinct CDR3 sequences, approximately 5.9% of them seen just once. Specimen: whole blood. These receptor sequences come from an adult who was a healthcare worker with PCR-confirmed SARS-CoV-2 infection or an uninfected control (not recorded which). Each CDR3 is given with its conserved first and last residue. A D gene is named only where the DNA matches it firmly. Some rows mark clone size as missing; the rest say once, few, many or name a class of expanded clone.

TRBJ2-7	TRBD1	TRBV20-1	many	TGCATGTGCTTGGGACAGCCCGACGAGCAGTACTTC	CMCLGQPDEQYF
TRBJ2-2	NA	TRBV20-1	NA	TGCAGTGCTAGTTTAGAGAACACCGGGGAGCTGTTTTTT	CSASLENTGELFF
TRBJ1-4	TRBD1	TRBV9	many	TGTGCCAGCAGCAGAACGGGACAGGGTGTGGAAAAACTGTTTTTT	CASSRTGQGVEKLFF
TRBJ2-1	TRBD2	TRBV7-9	many	TGTGCCAGCAGCTCGTTAGCGGGGGTCTCCTACAATGAGCAGTTCTTC	CASSSLAGVSYNEQFF
TRBJ2-7	NA	TRBV20-1	many	TGCAGTGCTAGAGATGGGGCTAGCGCCTACTACGAGCAGTACTTC	CSARDGASAYYEQYF
TRBJ2-3	TRBD2	TRBV30	many	TGTGCCTGGACGGCGGGACTAGCGGGAACAGATACGCAGTATTTT	CAWTAGLAGTDTQYF
TRBJ1-6	TRBD1	TRBV30	many	TGTGCCTGGAGCGGGGACAGTGGGATTTCACCCCTCCACTTT	CAWSGDSGISPLHF
TRBJ2-3	TRBD2	TRBV6-5	many	TGTGCCAGCAGCCCGGAAGCGGGGGCGACAGATACGCAGTATTTT	CASSPEAGATDTQYF
TRBJ1-1	NA	TRBV28	NA	TGTGCCAGCATCGATGGACGGGGACTTCTGAACACTGAAGCTTTCTTT	CASIDGRGLLNTEAFF
TRBJ2-1	NA	TRBV4-1	many	TGCGCCAGCAGCACCCCGGGAGTGGGCAATGAGCAGTTCTTC	CASSTPGVGNEQFF
TRBJ2-3	TRBD2	TRBV7-3	many	TGTGCCAGCAGCCTGACTAGCGGGAGTAAGCAAGATACGCAGTATTTT	CASSLTSGSKQDTQYF
TRBJ1-2	TRBD1	TRBV20-1	many	TGCAGTGCTCCCCCGACAGGGTGGGAGGGCTACACCTTC	CSAPPTGWEGYTF
TRBJ2-3	TRBD2	TRBV30	many	TGTGCCTGGAGCGCCCCCACTAGCGGGAGCGGTGCCGATACGCAGTATTTT	CAWSAPTSGSGADTQYF
TRBJ2-1	NA	TRBV11-3	many	TGTGCCAGCAGCCCCAACAGAAATCACCAGTTCTTC	CASSPNRNHQFF
TRBJ1-1	NA	TRBV7-9	many	TGTGCCAGCAGCTTAGATGAGGGTAGCACTGAAGCTTTCTTT	CASSLDEGSTEAFF
TRBJ1-1	NA	TRBV2	many	TGTGCCAGCAATACTGGTTCCACTGAAGCTTTCTTT	CASNTGSTEAFF
TRBJ2-7	TRBD1	TRBV9	many	TGTGCCAGCAGCGCGGGGACAGGATTCTTCTACGAGCAGTACTTC	CASSAGTGFFYEQYF
TRBJ1-5	NA	TRBV6-6	many	TGTGCCAGCAGTAGCCCCAAGGGCGCGGGGGATCAGCCCCAGCATTTT	CASSSPKGAGDQPQHF
TRBJ1-2	NA	TRBV18	many	TGTGCCAGCTCACCACCGGGGGCGGATGGCTACACCTTC	CASSPPGADGYTF
TRBJ2-1	TRBD2	TRBV27	many	TGTGCCACCAGTGGGACTAGCGGGAGTCTCAACTACAATGAGCAGTTCTTC	CATSGTSGSLNYNEQFF
TRBJ1-5	TRBD1	TRBV19	many	TGTGCCAGTAGTTCTCTTACAGGGGGGGGCCAGCCCCAGCATTTT	CASSSLTGGGQPQHF
TRBJ1-2	NA	TRBV7-9	many	TGTGCCAGCAGCCCTCCAGGGCTCGCCTATGGCTACACCTTC	CASSPPGLAYGYTF
TRBJ2-7	NA	TRBV5-7	many	TGTGCCAGCAGCTTCTCCGAATCTAGCCCCGACGAGCAGTACTTC	CASSFSESSPDEQYF
TRBJ1-1	NA	TRBV5-6	NA	TGTGCCAGCAGCTTGTTTCCAGAGACGAACACTGAAGCTTTCTTT	CASSLFPETNTEAFF
TRBJ2-7	NA	TRBV29-1	medium-sized	TGCAGCGTCGTGGGGGTGGACGGCCCCAGCTCCTACGAGCAGTACTTC	CSVVGVDGPSSYEQYF
TRBJ2-5	NA	TRBV11-2	many	TGTGCCAGCAGCCACCACAACGGCGTCCAAGAGACCCAGTACTTC	CASSHHNGVQETQYF
TRBJ2-1	NA	TRBV12-2	many	TGTGCAAGTCGCTTGGGGGGACAGGGGTACAATGAGCAGTTCTTC	CASRLGGQGYNEQFF
TRBJ2-1	NA	TRBV11-2	few	TGTGCCAGCAGCTCCCCTGCGGACAATGAGCAGTTCTTC	CASSSPADNEQFF